These 29 T cell receptor beta chains share one sample of origin, sequenced in a study of T-cell reconstitution after alpha-beta-depleted transplantation in children. Library preparation (for TCRbeta) was performed with unique molecular identifiers. TCRdb called the PCR reads again in MiXCR, with one record for every CDR3 protein. This sample has 500,000 to 600,000 distinct CDR3 sequences, with roughly 30% found just once. This specimen consisted of PBMCs, obtained before TCRalphabeta/CD19-depleted stem cell transplant. The receptors stem from a boy under three years old with Wiskott-Aldrich syndrome, due to receive a stem cell transplant.

A few counts support this clonotype. The V and J genes are TRBV27 and TRBJ2-3, with 7 bases aligning to TRBD2. Germline loops: CDR1 MNHEY, CDR2 SMNVEV (reference sequence). The J segment lost 1 base and the V segment lost 5 bases, leaving 9 bases of the junction unmatched. This CDR3 has 16 residues. CDR3 DNA: TGTGCCAGCAGTCCCTATCGGGGGGTGGGCACAGATACGCAGTATTTT. Its translation is CASSPYRGVGTDTQYF.

This clonotype was found a few times. The chain employs TRBV5-1 and TRBJ1-1; D perhaps matches TRBD1 (6 bases). The CDR3 extends over 14 amino acids. Looked up from germline, CDR1 is SGHRS and CDR2 is YFSETQ. The V end lost 3 bases, the J end lost 1 base, and 10 bases lay between the germline ends. The CDR3 sequence: CASSSDRRNTEAFF. CDR3 DNA: TGCGCCAGCAGCTCCGACAGGAGGAACACTGAAGCTTTCTTT.

The V call is TRBV28, the J call TRBJ1-1, with a tentative D call TRBD1 (6 bases). V lost 7 bases and J lost 7, with 22 bases in between. Germline V CDR1 and CDR2: MDHEN, SYDVKM. The CDR3 length is 15 residues. The CDR3 region is CASTPGAGTPYEAFF. The CDR3 DNA sequence: TGTGCCAGCACCCCCGGGGCGGGGACACCCTATGAAGCTTTCTTT.

The chain links TRBV10-3 to TRBJ2-3; D not certain. The CDR3 is 13 residues long. V lost 3 bases, J lost 4 bases, and 8 bases lay in between. Germline assignment: CDR1 ENHRY and CDR2 SYGVKD. CDR3 sequence: CAISERNPDTQYF. DNA of the CDR3: TGTGCCATCAGTGAAAGGAATCCAGATACGCAGTATTTT.

The DNA of the CDR3 is TGTGTTGCAGATACGCAGTATTTT. This codes for CVADTQYF. The chain is built from TRBV7-9 and TRBJ2-3; D remains unclear. Looked up from germline, CDR1 is SEHNR and CDR2 is FQNEAQ (reference sequence). This CDR3 contains 8 residues.

Details on this clonotype: One junction end does not reproduce the germline sequence, and a read error may be involved. The chain recombines TRBV5-1 with TRBJ2-1, with TRBD2 matching 13 bases. Germline assignment: CDR1 SGHRS and CDR2 YFSETQ. This CDR3 is 14 amino acids long. The CDR3 region is CASSFGTSGAHDAF. CDR3 DNA: TGCGCCAGCAGCTTCGGGACTAGCGGGGCCCATGACGCCTTC.

This clonotype was counted a few times. The chain uses TRBV20-1 and TRBJ2-6; no clear D gene. The CDR3 is 14 amino acids. Germline values: CDR1 DFQATT, CDR2 SNEGSKA (reference sequence). Trimming cost V 2 bases and J 0 bases, with 5 bases left between them. CDR3 bases: TGCAGTGCTAGAATTGGCTCTGGGGCCAACGTCCTGACTTTC. Protein product: CSARIGSGANVLTF.

This clonotype has at least ten counts. This chain links TRBV7-9 with TRBJ1-2; D remains ambiguous. Germline V gene lookup returns CDR1 SEHNR and CDR2 FQNEAQ (reference sequence). The CDR3 length is 11 residues. The V end lost 8 bases, the J end lost 5 bases, and 9 bases lay between the germline ends. CDR3 sequence (DNA): TGTGCCAGCTGGGAGGGATATGGCTACACCTTC. Amino acid sequence: CASWEGYGYTF.

This clonotype was counted between two and nine times. V gene TRBV5-1 combines with J gene TRBJ1-1; D is uncertain. Germline assignment: CDR1 SGHRS and CDR2 YFSETQ. The V gene lost 4 bases and the J gene lost 0 bases, with 13 bases spanning the gap. The CDR3 spans 15 residues. CDR3 in DNA: TGCGCCAGCAGCCCTGGGAGGGCTATGAACACTGAAGCTTTCTTT. Amino acid sequence: CASSPGRAMNTEAFF.

This clonotype was seen only once. The chain joins TRBV5-1 to TRBJ2-7, with unresolved D. The CDR3 runs 14 residues. Germline lookup yields CDR1 SGHRS and CDR2 YFSETQ. V was cut by 0 bases and J by 7 bases, with 14 bases left in between. CDR3: CASSLAGFSTEQYF. Here the CDR3 DNA reads TGCGCCAGCAGCTTGGCCGGTTTTTCTACGGAGCAGTACTTC.

The chain couples TRBV12-3 or TRBV12-4 to TRBJ2-7, with TRBD2 matching 9 bases. CDR3 length: 14 amino acids. The junction had 3 bases not matched to a gene; V was cut back by 0 bases and J by 6 bases. CDR3 sequence: CASSLASGSSEQYF. As DNA, the CDR3 is TGTGCCAGCAGTTTAGCTAGCGGGAGCTCCGAGCAGTACTTC.

The chain couples TRBV12-3 or TRBV12-4 to TRBJ2-7; 7 nucleotides agree with TRBD2. The CDR3 runs to 14 residues. V shed 5 bases, J shed 3 bases, and the junction held 7 bases outside the gene matches. This CDR3 reads CASSKSGGFYEQYF. DNA for the CDR3: TGTGCCAGCAGTAAGTCGGGAGGATTCTACGAGCAGTACTTC.

The rearrangement uses TRBV25-1 and TRBJ1-2; D gene uncertain. V shed 4 bases and J shed 8 bases, with 11 bases lying between them. Germline assignment: CDR1 MGHDK and CDR2 SYGVNS. This CDR3 contains 12 residues. CDR3 in amino acids: CASSGSYTGYTF. CDR3 bases: TGTGCCAGCAGTGGTAGCTATACGGGCTACACCTTC.

CDR3 loop: CASRFSRGSGANNEQFF. Written as DNA, the CDR3 is TGTGCCAGCAGATTTTCCCGCGGCAGCGGGGCAAACAATGAGCAGTTCTTC. The rearrangement links TRBV7-9 to TRBJ2-1; 7 bases align to TRBD2. V dropped 6 bases and J dropped 5; count of bases not matched to a gene: 16. CDR1 is SEHNR, CDR2 FQNEAQ, per germline (reference sequence). The CDR3 sequence is 17 residues long.

V and J are TRBV27 and TRBJ1-6, with TRBD1 identical over 8 bases. The CDR3 totals 16 residues. Trimming at V came to 5 bases and at J to 4 bases, leaving 7 bases not matched to a gene. Germline V gene lookup returns CDR1 MNHEY and CDR2 SMNVEV (reference sequence). This CDR3 is CASSPRTGMYNSPLHF. The CDR3 DNA is TGTGCCAGCAGTCCGCGGACAGGGATGTATAATTCACCCCTCCACTTT.

This chain connects TRBV5-1 to TRBJ1-2; 8 bases map to TRBD1. Germline CDR1 SGHRS, CDR2 YFSETQ. Trimming removed 3 bases from V and 4 bases from J; junction bases left unmatched: 8. The CDR3 has 15 residues. The DNA of the CDR3 is TGCGCCAGCAGCTCGGGGCAGGGGGCGAGCTATGGCTACACCTTC. Translating it yields CASSSGQGASYGYTF.

This clonotype was seen a handful of times. As DNA, the CDR3 is TGTGCCAGCAGCTTAAACGGATTCGGACAGGGGGGGTGGGACACTGAAGCTTTCTTT. Amino acid sequence: CASSLNGFGQGGWDTEAFF. V gene TRBV11-3 combines with J gene TRBJ1-1, with 10 bases aligning to TRBD1. Germline assignment: CDR1 SGHNT and CDR2 YENEEA. This CDR3 is 19 amino acids long. V lost 2 bases and J lost 3; bases outside the gene matches: 15. Full variable domain (outside the CDR3, taken from reference TRBV11-3 and TRBJ1-1): EAGVVQSPRYKIIEKKQPVAFWCNPISGHNTLYWYLQNLGQGPELLIRYENEEAVDDSQLPKDRFSAERLKGVDSTLKIQPAELGDSAVYLCASSLNGFGQGGWDTEAFFGQGTRLTVV.

The rearrangement joins TRBV5-1 to TRBJ1-4; perhaps TRBD1 as D (5 bases). Germline V gene sequence: CDR1 SGHRS, CDR2 YFSETQ. V lost 0 bases, J lost 3 bases, and 9 bases lay in between. CDR3 length: 15 amino acids. CDR3 nucleotide sequence: TGCGCCAGCAGCTTGGCACAGGCGGCTAATGAAAAACTGTTTTTT. Residues: CASSLAQAANEKLFF. Together with reference TRBV5-1 and TRBJ1-4, the CDR3 gives the full variable domain: KAGVTQTPRYLIKTRGQQVTLSCSPISGHRSVSWYQQTPGQGLQFLFEYFSETQRNKGNFPGRFSGRQFSNSRSEMNVSTLELGDSALYLCASSLAQAANEKLFFGSGTQLSVL.

This clonotype was seen a handful of times. The V call is TRBV2, the J call TRBJ2-5, with D tentatively TRBD1 (6 bases). The CDR3 consists of 13 residues. Germline V gene sequence: CDR1 SNHLY, CDR2 FYNNEI. Deletions cut 4 bases from V and 8 bases from J, with 14 bases between. DNA of the CDR3: TGTGCCAGCAGTGGAACAGGGTGGGATACCCAGTACTTC. It translates to CASSGTGWDTQYF.

This clonotype turned up a few times. The chain couples TRBV5-1 to TRBJ2-7; 8 bases are a match to TRBD2. CDR1 is SGHRS, CDR2 YFSETQ, per germline. V lost 5 bases and J lost 3; bases outside the gene matches: 7. The CDR3 consists of 14 residues. The CDR3 nucleotides are TGCGCCAGCAGTTTAGTTAGCGGGATCTACGAGCAGTACTTC. It encodes CASSLVSGIYEQYF.

This clonotype was observed a handful of times. V and J are TRBV3-1 and TRBJ1-6; D possibly corresponds to TRBD1 (6 bases). Germline V gene data show CDR1 as LGHDT and CDR2 as YNNKEL (reference sequence). The CDR3 contains 15 residues. V was cut by 1 base and J by 6 bases, with 10 bases left in between. The CDR3 region has the DNA TGTGCCAGCAGCCAAGGAGGACAGCCTAATTCACCCCTCCACTTT. Protein product: CASSQGGQPNSPLHF.

The chain recombines TRBV5-1 with TRBJ2-1, with D maybe TRBD2 (5 bases). Germline values: CDR1 SGHRS, CDR2 YFSETQ. The CDR3 length is 14 residues. Trimming took 1 base from V and 7 from J, leaving 12 bases between them. CDR3 sequence (DNA): TGCGCCAGCAGCTTGAATGAGGGTCCTAATGAGCAGTTCTTC. Protein: CASSLNEGPNEQFF.

This sequence joins TRBV20-1 and TRBJ2-1; weak D call: TRBD2 (6 bases). V lost 3 bases and J lost 8, with 14 bases in between. Per the germline V gene, CDR1 is DFQATT and CDR2 is SNEGSKA (reference sequence). This CDR3 has 13 amino acids. The CDR3 coding sequence is TGCAGTGCTAGCCCGCTAGCGCGGGATGAGCAGTTCTTC. This sequence encodes CSASPLARDEQFF.

The V gene is TRBV5-6, the J gene TRBJ1-1, with D tentatively TRBD1 (5 bases). V shed 3 bases and J shed 3 bases, with 15 bases lying between them. This CDR3 has 15 residues. Germline values: CDR1 SGHDT, CDR2 YYEEEE. CDR3 nucleotides: TGTGCCAGCAGCTATGGGTATTCGGGGGACACTGAAGCTTTCTTT. It translates to CASSYGYSGDTEAFF. Full variable domain (outside the CDR3, taken from reference TRBV5-6 and TRBJ1-1): DAGVTQSPTHLIKTRGQQVTLRCSPKSGHDTVSWYQQALGQGPQFIFQYYEEEERQRGNFPDRFSGHQFPNYSSELNVNALLLGDSALYLCASSYGYSGDTEAFFGQGTRLTVV.

The CDR3 region is CASSPPKDYGYTF. CDR3 DNA sequence: TGTGCCAGCTCACCACCAAAGGATTATGGCTACACCTTC. This chain joins TRBV18 and TRBJ1-2; unclear D gene. CDR3 length: 13 amino acids. Germline lookup yields CDR1 KGHSH and CDR2 LQKENI. The V end lost 0 bases, the J end lost 5 bases, and 7 bases lay between the germline ends.

This clonotype has a handful of counts. V gene TRBV28 combines with J gene TRBJ2-5; D gene unclear. Trimming stripped 8 bases from V and 6 bases from J, with 13 bases between. The germline gives CDR1 MDHEN, CDR2 SYDVKM. The CDR3 loop spans 12 amino acids. The DNA for the CDR3 is TGTGCCAGCGCTCCGAGCATAAAGACCCAGTACTTC. Its translation is CASAPSIKTQYF.

This clonotype was detected only a few times. The rearrangement joins TRBV20-1 to TRBJ2-1; D gene unclear. With 3 bases removed from V and 0 bases from J, the gap between germline ends came to 9 bases. Looked up from germline, CDR1 is DFQATT and CDR2 is SNEGSKA (reference sequence). CDR3 size: 14 residues. CDR3 region: CSASWVRSYNEQFF. The CDR3 DNA follows: TGCAGTGCTAGTTGGGTACGCTCCTACAATGAGCAGTTCTTC.

This clonotype was seen only a few times. The V call is TRBV24-1, the J call TRBJ2-2; D ambiguous. The V gene's germline CDR1 is KGHDR and CDR2 SFDVKD. The CDR3 has 14 amino acids. The V and J ends lost 0 bases and 4 bases respectively, with 5 bases between them. The CDR3 loop is CATSDLPSTGELFF. CDR3 nucleotides: TGTGCCACCAGTGATTTGCCGAGCACCGGGGAGCTGTTTTTT.

The chain joins TRBV20-1 to TRBJ1-2; D gene unclear. Per germline, CDR1 DFQATT and CDR2 SNEGSKA (reference sequence). CDR3 length: 13 residues. V dropped 0 bases and J dropped 0 bases, with 5 bases sitting between them. DNA for the CDR3: TGCAGTGCTAGAGACCCCACTAACTATGGCTACACCTTC. Translated, it gives CSARDPTNYGYTF.